These T cell receptor beta chains were read from a single sample in a study of blood T cell repertoires in COVID-19. The assay was immunoSEQ multiplex PCR, and TCRdb's table has in-frame clones only and misses some. The sample lists roughly 88,000 clones, approximately 80% occurring once. The specimen was peripheral blood. Receptor source: an elderly woman with acute or convalescent COVID-19. Each CDR3 is given with its conserved first and last residue. The D gene is left open where the match is weak. Size is omitted from some rows. Given values are once, few, many or a class for expanded clones.

v_call,d_call,clone_size,j_call,cdr3_aa,cdr3_nt
TRBV7-7,NA,NA,TRBJ1-6,CASSPSNNYNSPLHF,TGTGCTAGCAGCCCTTCGAACAACTATAATTCACCCCTCCACTTT
TRBV9,TRBD1,NA,TRBJ1-1,CASSPRDRTEAFF,TGTGCCAGCAGCCCAAGGGACAGGACTGAAGCTTTCTTT
TRBV7-7,TRBD2,NA,TRBJ2-2,CASSRGGTGELFF,TGTGCTAGCAGTCGGGGGGGCACCGGGGAGCTGTTTTTT
TRBV9,NA,NA,TRBJ1-4,CASSVEGERGKLFF,TGTGCCAGCAGCGTAGAGGGAGAGCGCGGAAAACTGTTTTTT
TRBV10-3,NA,NA,TRBJ1-3,CAISEEDSGNTIYF,TGTGCCATCAGTGAGGAGGACTCTGGAAACACCATATATTTT
TRBV3-1/TRBV3-2,NA,NA,TRBJ1-1,CASSRSGAPGGSEAFF,TGTGCCAGCAGCCGGTCCGGAGCTCCTGGAGGCTCTGAAGCTTTCTTT
TRBV13,NA,NA,TRBJ2-1,CASSLRTAEQFF,TGTGCCAGCAGCTTACGGACAGCCGAGCAGTTCTTC
TRBV6-5,TRBD2,once,TRBJ2-3,CASRASGFTDTQYF,TGTGCCAGCAGGGCTAGCGGGTTTACAGATACGCAGTATTTT
TRBV28,TRBD1,NA,TRBJ2-7,CASISGGLYEQYF,TGTGCCAGCATATCAGGGGGCCTGTACGAGCAGTACTTC
TRBV6-6,NA,NA,TRBJ2-5,CASSYRQETQYF,TGTGCCAGCAGTTACCGGCAAGAGACCCAGTACTTC
TRBV19,NA,NA,TRBJ1-1,CASSTPRTEAFF,TGTGCCAGTAGTACGCCGAGGACTGAAGCTTTCTTT
TRBV28,NA,NA,TRBJ1-5,CASSPERLGNQPQHF,TGTGCCAGCAGCCCGGAGCGTCTTGGCAATCAGCCCCAGCATTTT
TRBV7-6,TRBD2,NA,TRBJ2-7,CASSFGLADEQYF,TGTGCCAGCAGCTTTGGACTAGCGGACGAGCAGTACTTC
TRBV3-1/TRBV3-2,NA,few,TRBJ1-4,CASSQGALNEKLFF,TGTGCCAGCAGCCAGGGGGCCCTCAATGAAAAACTGTTTTTT
TRBV18,TRBD1,few,TRBJ1-1,CASSPPGAGGSNTEAFF,TGTGCCAGCTCACCTCCAGGGGCAGGGGGATCGAACACTGAAGCTTTCTTT
TRBV20-1,NA,NA,TRBJ1-1,CSASRLVSVNTEAFF,TGCAGTGCTAGTCGTTTGGTCAGCGTGAACACTGAAGCTTTCTTT
TRBV19,NA,NA,TRBJ2-6,CASSILRSGSGANVLTF,TGTGCCAGTAGTATTCTTCGGTCGGGCTCTGGGGCCAACGTCCTGACTTTC
TRBV19,TRBD2,NA,TRBJ2-7,CASSILTSGGSYEQYF,TGTGCCAGTAGTATCTTGACTAGCGGGGGTTCCTACGAGCAGTACTTC
TRBV2,NA,NA,TRBJ1-5,CASSESSGRQPQHF,TGTGCCAGCAGTGAATCCTCAGGGAGGCAGCCCCAGCATTTT
TRBV19,TRBD1,NA,TRBJ1-1,CASSMGRGSLFTEAFF,TGTGCCAGTAGTATGGGCAGGGGGAGTCTATTCACTGAAGCTTTCTTT
TRBV4-2,TRBD1,NA,TRBJ1-2,CASSQEPPGQVVGNYGYTF,TGTGCCAGCAGCCAAGAACCTCCGGGACAGGTGGTCGGGAACTATGGCTACACCTTC
TRBV7-9,NA,many,TRBJ2-7,CASSLAVGQGPPPYF,TGTGCCAGCAGCTTAGCGGTAGGGCAGGGCCCACCCCCGTACTTC